The rows below give T cell receptor beta chains drawn from one sample of a study of brain T cells in children with intractable seizures. Repertoires were generated with immunoSEQ multiplex PCR, while TCRdb's copy carries only in-frame clones and drops some. In the table there are around 340,000 clones, nearly 95% of which are singletons. The sequencing used peripheral blood, collected less than 6 months after surgery. These receptors were collected from a boy younger than two with tuberous sclerosis and intractable seizures. The CDR3 runs from the conserved cysteine through the conserved F or W.

J: TRBJ1-1
length: 14
V: TRBV25-1
CDR3: CASSDRDRGTEAFF

J: TRBJ1-6
length: 16
V: TRBV6-1
CDR3: CASSEAFGGWGSPLHF

J: TRBJ2-3
length: 16
V: TRBV11-3
CDR3: CASSLVVGAGTDTQYF

J: TRBJ1-3
length: 16
V: TRBV24-1
CDR3: CATRPRGPLSGNTIYF

J: TRBJ1-1
length: 14
V: TRBV19
CDR3: CASSNWGQVTEAFF

J: TRBJ2-1
length: 15
V: TRBV19
CDR3: CASSIGESPYNEQFF

J: TRBJ2-5
length: 17
V: TRBV9
CDR3: CASSVALAQGGQETQYF

J: TRBJ2-7
length: 15
V: TRBV7-2
CDR3: CASSLEVGVFYEQYF

J: TRBJ2-3
length: 15
V: TRBV21-1
CDR3: CASRELASRTDTQYF

J: TRBJ2-3
length: 16
V: TRBV18
CDR3: CASSQRGTSGTDTQYF

J: TRBJ2-3
length: 15
V: TRBV19
CDR3: CASSIPGLAGPEQYF

J: TRBJ2-4
length: 11
V: TRBV2
CDR3: CASSEVNIQYF

J: TRBJ1-6
length: 14
V: TRBV7-3
CDR3: CASSYSGPNSPLHF

J: TRBJ1-1
length: 15
V: TRBV10-3
CDR3: CAISVGGVKNTEAFF

J: TRBJ1-2
length: 16
V: TRBV30
CDR3: CAWSVRRTVANYGYTF

J: TRBJ2-7
length: 15
V: TRBV15
CDR3: CATSREQGRSYEQYF

J: TRBJ2-2
length: 12
V: TRBV27
CDR3: CASSLITGELFF

J: TRBJ1-1
length: 19
V: TRBV5-4
CDR3: CASSPDPQVPSTMNTEAFF

J: TRBJ1-5
length: 15
V: TRBV5-6
CDR3: CASSPRQGRNQPQHF

J: TRBJ1-2
length: 15
V: TRBV25-1
CDR3: CASSEFPDRNYGYTF

J: TRBJ1-1
length: 14
V: TRBV3-1/TRBV3-2
CDR3: CASTLRGGDTEAFF

J: TRBJ1-5
length: 16
V: TRBV19
CDR3: CASSPRRGGRNQPQHF

J: TRBJ2-1
length: 16
V: TRBV5-1
CDR3: CASSLSGRGRYNEQFF

J: TRBJ2-3
length: 14
V: TRBV6-5
CDR3: CASSYSVRTDTQYF

J: TRBJ2-7
length: 13
V: TRBV6-5
CDR3: CASLAGSLYEQYF

J: TRBJ2-7
length: 14
V: TRBV30
CDR3: CAWSSGLAINEQYF

J: TRBJ2-7
length: 15
V: TRBV7-3
CDR3: CASSELAGGAYEQYF

J: TRBJ2-2
length: 16
V: TRBV3-1/TRBV3-2
CDR3: CASSQADRVGPGELFF

J: TRBJ2-4
length: 14
V: TRBV30
CDR3: CAWMPGLAKNIQYF

J: TRBJ2-3
length: 14
V: TRBV4-2
CDR3: CASSQGLDTDTQYF

J: TRBJ1-1
length: 17
V: TRBV6-2/TRBV6-3
CDR3: CASSSPHRLGGDTEAFF

J: TRBJ1-1
length: 11
V: TRBV5-6
CDR3: CASSLGGEAFF

J: TRBJ2-1
length: 13
V: TRBV19
CDR3: CASTTGDGNEQFF

J: TRBJ2-2
length: 20
V: TRBV19
CDR3: CASSIDPPRLALVLSGELFF

J: TRBJ2-1
length: 16
V: TRBV4-2
CDR3: CASSQDSSGRGSEQFF

J: TRBJ2-7
length: 12
V: TRBV3-1/TRBV3-2
CDR3: CASSQTVGEQYF

J: TRBJ2-1
length: 14
V: TRBV6-5
CDR3: CASSTMNPYNEQFF

J: TRBJ2-2
length: 14
V: TRBV2
CDR3: CASSTNTVTGELFF

J: TRBJ1-1
length: 14
V: TRBV29-1
CDR3: CSAAGTVLNTEAFF

J: TRBJ2-7
length: 14
V: TRBV10-3
CDR3: CAISTGQGEYEQYF

J: TRBJ1-6
length: 15
V: TRBV5-8
CDR3: CASSFGGGNNSPLHF

J: TRBJ2-1
length: 12
V: TRBV1
CDR3: CTSSHSGCEQFF

J: TRBJ1-1
length: 14
V: TRBV7-9
CDR3: CASSSSRGGTEAFF

J: TRBJ1-5
length: 15
V: TRBV6-5
CDR3: CASGISTGSNQPQHF

J: TRBJ1-2
length: 16
V: TRBV21-1
CDR3: CASSDRDRGVDYGYTF

J: TRBJ2-7
length: 14
V: TRBV24-1
CDR3: CATSDDVWAYEQYF